This T cell receptor (beta chain) was profiled in a study of vaccination and CD4 T cells after COVID-19. The assay that was used to sequence DNA from cultured CD4+ T cells was the Oncomine TCR Beta short-read assay. TCRdb processed the PCR reads anew with MiXCR; each CDR3 protein has one entry. The top ten clones hold around 15% of a sample with some 26,000 distinct CDR3 sequences, 67% of them seen once. Note on this clonotype: Its antigen is unknown.

The CDR3 loop spans 15 amino acids. Trimming took 5 bases from V and 1 from J; bases not matched to a gene: 5. Germline-derived CDR1 and CDR2 are MNHNS and SASEGT. Treatment of the sample: approximately 9-day PBMC culture with coronavirus spike peptide pools or control peptides (ViraFEST assay). Using peptide pools, antigen-specific T cells were expanded in ViraFEST before TCRs were sequenced. Each well received about 2.2 million PBMCs, cultured with roughly 9.4 IU/ml IL-2 and approximately 10 ug/ml peptide pools. The rearrangement joins TRBV6-1 to TRBJ2-5; 9 bases match TRBD2. The clonotype comes from a human donor who received a COVID-19 vaccine. Sequencing was performed on CD4+ T cells from blood, cultured in vitro, taken after SARS-CoV-2 vaccination. The CDR3 loop is CASSRGGARQETQYF. Written as DNA, the CDR3 is TGTGCCAGCAGTCGCGGGGGGGCGCGCCAAGAGACCCAGTACTTC.